The 32 T cell receptor beta chains given below trace back to one sample, sequenced in a study of shared clonotypes between healthy human individuals. This table comes from immunoSEQ multiplex PCR, and its TCRdb copy is limited to in-frame clones, with some not included. The sample holds 2,500,000 or so clones, 90% to 95% seen once. The sequencing sample was made of naive CD4+ T cells from PBMCs. The subset: CD45RA+ positively selected. The receptors shown here come from a man between 18 and 35 years old in good health. Some clones in this sample may be carry-over from other donors' samples.

The J gene is TRBJ2-1, the V gene TRBV5-1; D unresolved. The CDR3 consists of 15 residues. Germline values: CDR1 SGHRS, CDR2 YFSETQ. The germline V and J ends were trimmed by 4 bases and 0 bases, with 11 bases remaining between them. The CDR3 is CASSHGPSSYNEQFF. The CDR3 nucleotides read TGCGCCAGCAGCCATGGACCGAGCTCCTACAATGAGCAGTTCTTC.

This chain joins TRBV2 and TRBJ2-3; 10 bases match TRBD1. The CDR3 is made up of 14 amino acids. V trimming: 6 bases; J trimming: 4 bases; junction bases outside the gene matches: 4. Germline-derived CDR1 and CDR2 are SNHLY and FYNNEI. The CDR3 sequence is CASRGQGFADTQYF. In nucleotides, the CDR3 is TGTGCCAGCAGGGGACAGGGGTTCGCAGATACGCAGTATTTT.

The chain carries TRBV7-3 and TRBJ2-1; D not certain. This CDR3 comprises 16 residues. Trimming took off 0 bases at V and 8 bases at J, with 17 bases between the two ends. CDR1 and CDR2 from the germline V gene are SGHTA and FQGTGA. CDR3 sequence reads: CASSLTDSPGVDEQFF. The CDR3 DNA is TGTGCCAGCAGCTTAACTGACTCTCCTGGGGTCGATGAGCAGTTCTTC.

DNA of the CDR3: TGTGCCAGCCCCCCCTTGGGCCATATTTCCTACGAGCAGTACTTC. It yields the protein CASPPLGHISYEQYF. This chain uses TRBV28 with TRBJ2-7; D is unresolved. Per the germline V gene, CDR1 is MDHEN and CDR2 is SYDVKM. Deletions cut 8 bases from V and 1 base from J, with 18 bases between. The CDR3 contains 15 residues.

J is TRBJ2-7 and V is TRBV5-4; D might be TRBD2 (5 bases). Germline CDR1 SGHNT, CDR2 YYREEE (reference sequence). Deletions cut 0 bases from V and 3 bases from J, with 13 bases between. This CDR3 contains 15 residues. The CDR3 DNA follows: TGTGCCAGCAGCTTGGGAGCTAGCTTTTACTACGAGCAGTACTTC. Translation gives CASSLGASFYYEQYF. Full variable domain (remainder filled in from reference TRBV5-4 and TRBJ2-7): ETGVTQSPTHLIKTRGQQVTLRCSSQSGHNTVSWYQQALGQGPQFIFQYYREEENGRGNFPPRFSGLQFPNYSSELNVNALELDDSALYLCASSLGASFYYEQYFGPGTRLTVT.

The V gene is TRBV10-3, the J gene TRBJ2-2; TRBD2 matches 8 bases. The ends lost 8 bases at V and 6 bases at J; junction bases unmatched: 5. Germline CDR1 and CDR2: ENHRY and SYGVKD. There are 13 residues in the CDR3. The CDR3 region is CAIWAGGAGELFF. The CDR3 bases are TGTGCCATCTGGGCGGGAGGAGCCGGGGAGCTGTTTTTT.

The chain carries TRBV28 and TRBJ2-1; 10 positions match TRBD2. Germline V gene sequence: CDR1 MDHEN, CDR2 SYDVKM. V lost 5 bases and J lost 7; bases outside the gene matches: 8. CDR3 length: 15 residues. The CDR3 reads CASSPAGGPKNEQFF. CDR3 coding DNA: TGTGCCAGCAGTCCAGCGGGAGGGCCGAAGAATGAGCAGTTCTTC.

This chain joins TRBV18 and TRBJ1-2, with D possibly TRBD1 on 5 matching bases. Trimming shortened V by 4 bases and J by 4 bases, and 10 bases separated the two germline ends. Germline V CDR1 and CDR2: KGHSH, LQKENI. The length of the CDR3 is 13 residues. CDR3 region: CASSQQVIYGYTF. The CDR3 DNA reads as TGTGCCAGCTCACAACAGGTTATCTATGGCTACACCTTC.

CDR3 sequence (DNA): TGTGCCAGCAGCTTACGACGGGAGAACACTGAAGCTTTCTTT. Protein sequence: CASSLRRENTEAFF. The genes are TRBV5-8 and TRBJ1-1; D is ambiguous. The CDR3 has 14 amino acids. The V and J ends lost 2 bases and 1 base respectively, with 9 bases between them. CDR1 SGHTS and CDR2 YDEGEE come from the germline V gene.

The genes are TRBV19 and TRBJ2-3, with D possibly being TRBD2 (5 bases). The CDR3 has 15 amino acids. The ends were cut back, 4 bases at V and 0 bases at J, with 11 bases in the middle. The germline V gene encodes CDR1 LNHDA and CDR2 SQIVND (reference sequence). The CDR3 nucleotides are TGTGCCAGTAGTAGCTGGTGGAGGAGCACAGATACGCAGTATTTT. It translates to CASSSWWRSTDTQYF. Drawing the rest from reference TRBV19 and TRBJ2-3, the complete variable domain is DGGITQSPKYLFRKEGQNVTLSCEQNLNHDAMYWYRQDPGQGLRLIYYSQIVNDFQKGDIAEGYSVSREKKESFPLTVTSAQKNPTAFYLCASSSWWRSTDTQYFGPGTRLTVL.

For the CDR3, the DNA is TGTGCCAGCACTAGGGTGGGAACTTTAGATGGCTACACCTTC. It encodes CASTRVGTLDGYTF. The chain has TRBV27 and TRBJ1-2; D is uncertain. The CDR3 contains 14 residues. CDR1 MNHEY and CDR2 SMNVEV come from the germline V gene (reference sequence). V was clipped by 7 bases and J by 6 bases, with 18 bases between them.

The count of this clone is one. The V call is TRBV7-6, the J call TRBJ2-6, with D unresolved. V lost 6 bases to trimming and J lost 0 bases, with 9 bases between them. There are 15 residues in the CDR3. Per the germline V gene, CDR1 is SGHVS and CDR2 is FNYEAQ. The CDR3 bases are TGTGCCAGCAGACCAGTCTCCTCTGGGGCCAACGTCCTGACTTTC. Residues: CASRPVSSGANVLTF.

The chain uses TRBV21-1 and TRBJ2-3; the table's D gene call, TRBD2, was not cross checked with the DNA. TRBV21-1 is a documented pseudogene. The CDR3 length is 17 residues. CDR3 DNA: TGTGCCAGCAGCAAACGGGTAGCGGGAGGGCCCGGGGATACGCAGTATTTT. Translation: CASSKRVAGGPGDTQYF.

The chain couples TRBV2 to TRBJ2-2; possible D gene TRBD2, 6 bases. The ends were cut back, 9 bases at V and 5 bases at J, with 19 bases in the middle. The CDR3 extends over 15 amino acids. Germline assignment: CDR1 SNHLY and CDR2 FYNNEI. In DNA form, the CDR3 reads TGTGCCAGGGGCCCGGGACTCCGGAGGACCGGGGAGCTGTTTTTT. It is translated as CARGPGLRRTGELFF.

J is TRBJ2-7 and V is TRBV18; 7 nucleotides match TRBD1. The CDR3 has 13 amino acids. Trimming removed 6 bases from V and 7 bases from J; junction bases left unmatched: 9. Per germline, CDR1 KGHSH and CDR2 LQKENI. The CDR3 region has the DNA TGTGCCAGCTCGTTGAACAGGGGCCCGGAGCAGTACTTC. Its translation is CASSLNRGPEQYF.

The CDR3 sequence is CAWSLLWGGGPTDTQYF. The CDR3 DNA is TGTGCCTGGAGTCTCCTGTGGGGTGGAGGGCCGACAGATACGCAGTATTTT. The rearrangement joins TRBV30 to TRBJ2-3, with D maybe TRBD2 (6 bases). CDR3 length: 17 residues. In germline, CDR1 is GTSNPN, CDR2 SVGIG (reference sequence). Trimming left V 2 bases short and J 3 bases short, with 21 bases between. The complete variable domain, with remaining parts taken from reference TRBV30 and TRBJ2-3, reads SQTIHQWPATLVQPVGSPLSLECTVEGTSNPNLYWYRQAAGRGLQLLFYSVGIGQISSEVPQNLSASRPQDRQFILSSKKLLLSDSGFYLCAWSLLWGGGPTDTQYFGPGTRLTVL.

The V and J genes are TRBV5-1 and TRBJ2-1; 7 nucleotides align to TRBD2. This CDR3 spans 15 amino acids. Losses at the gene ends were 5 bases for V and 1 base for J; bases not matched to a gene: 6. CDR1 SGHRS and CDR2 YFSETQ come from the germline V gene. The CDR3 DNA sequence: TGCGCCAGCAGTTATCTAGCGGATTCCTACAATGAGCAGTTCTTC. It specifies CASSYLADSYNEQFF.

The genes are TRBV9 and TRBJ2-5; 9 bases align to TRBD2. Germline trimming cut 4 bases from V and 5 bases from J; bases unmatched to any gene: 9. This CDR3 contains 15 residues. Germline V lookup: CDR1 SGDLS, CDR2 YYNGEE. The CDR3 sequence: CASSPISGGRETQYF. The CDR3 region has the DNA TGTGCCAGCAGCCCTATTAGCGGGGGCAGGGAGACCCAGTACTTC.

The chain carries TRBV5-6 and TRBJ1-6, with a tentative D call TRBD1 (5 bases). Trimming took off 4 bases at V and 8 bases at J, with 19 bases between the two ends. Germline loops: CDR1 SGHDT, CDR2 YYEEEE. The CDR3 totals 16 residues. The CDR3 coding sequence is TGTGCCAGCAGCCTGCGGACAATCGGCGAGGATTCACCCCTCCACTTT. Its protein is CASSLRTIGEDSPLHF.

This chain uses TRBV19 with TRBJ1-6, with TRBD1 matching over 9 bases. The trim removed 3 bases at V and 7 bases at J, leaving 7 bases unmatched. CDR1 and CDR2 from the germline V gene are LNHDA and SQIVND (reference sequence). There are 16 residues in the CDR3. CDR3 protein: CASSIPSTGGNSPLHF. Written as DNA, the CDR3 is TGTGCCAGTAGTATTCCCTCGACAGGGGGGAATTCACCCCTCCACTTT.

The chain links TRBV6-5 to TRBJ2-2; D uncertain. Between the trimmed V and J ends, which lost 7 bases and 6 bases, there was a span of 12 bases. The V gene's germline CDR1 is MNHEY and CDR2 SVGAGI. The CDR3 is 13 amino acids. The CDR3 nucleotides are TGTGCCAGCACCAAGCTTAGGGCCGGGGAGCTGTTTTTT. Its protein product is CASTKLRAGELFF.

This rearrangement joins TRBV7-9 to TRBJ1-2; D gene ambiguous. The CDR3 sequence is 13 residues long. Trimming removed 1 base at V and 6 bases at J, with 9 bases between. Germline assignment: CDR1 SEHNR and CDR2 FQNEAQ (reference sequence). CDR3 region: CASSLGSRNGYTF. The CDR3 DNA is TGTGCCAGCAGCTTAGGATCCAGGAATGGCTACACCTTC.

This rearrangement joins TRBV4-1 to TRBJ2-1; 11 positions match TRBD2. The CDR3 sequence is 17 residues long. The ends lost 2 bases at V and 6 bases at J; junction bases unmatched: 9. Germline V gene sequence: CDR1 MGHRA, CDR2 YSYEKL. This CDR3 is CASSQPRTSGPGNEQFF. The CDR3 bases are TGCGCCAGCAGCCAACCGCGGACTAGCGGGCCAGGCAATGAGCAGTTCTTC.

The J gene is TRBJ2-4, the V gene TRBV28; TRBD1 matches at 8 bases. J lost 6 bases, V lost 5 bases, and 12 bases had no gene match. CDR1 MDHEN and CDR2 SYDVKM come from the germline V gene. The CDR3 length is 16 residues. As DNA, the CDR3 is TGTGCCAGCAGTCCCGTGCCGGGACAGGAGGGAAACATTCAGTACTTC. Its protein is CASSPVPGQEGNIQYF. Full variable domain (rest looked up from reference TRBV28 and TRBJ2-4): DVKVTQSSRYLVKRTGEKVFLECVQDMDHENMFWYRQDPGLGLRLIYFSYDVKMKEKGDIPEGYSVSREKKERFSLILESASTNQTSMYLCASSPVPGQEGNIQYFGAGTRLSVL.

The CDR3 region has the DNA TGTGCCAGCAGTGGAAACGAGGGCAATGAGCAGTTCTTC. It is translated as CASSGNEGNEQFF. The chain combines TRBV2 with TRBJ2-1; tentative D call: TRBD2 (5 bases). Trimming left V 4 bases short and J 6 bases short, with 10 bases between. The CDR3 consists of 13 residues. Germline V gene data show CDR1 as SNHLY and CDR2 as FYNNEI.

Only one count was recorded for this clone. As DNA, the CDR3 is TGTGCCAGCAGCCGCGGGCAGGGGATCGGCGGGGAGCTGTTTTTT. This codes for CASSRGQGIGGELFF. The J gene is TRBJ2-2, the V gene TRBV5-4; weak D call: TRBD1 (6 bases). Germline V lookup: CDR1 SGHNT, CDR2 YYREEE (reference sequence). The germline V and J ends were trimmed by 4 bases and 7 bases, with 17 bases remaining between them. The CDR3 extends over 15 amino acids. The entire variable domain, with the rest obtained from reference TRBV5-4 and TRBJ2-2, is as follows: ETGVTQSPTHLIKTRGQQVTLRCSSQSGHNTVSWYQQALGQGPQFIFQYYREEENGRGNFPPRFSGLQFPNYSSELNVNALELDDSALYLCASSRGQGIGGELFFGEGSRLTVL.

The chain employs TRBV5-1 and TRBJ2-7, with 9 nucleotides matching TRBD2. Germline assignment: CDR1 SGHRS and CDR2 YFSETQ. This CDR3 region has 15 residues. V shed 0 bases, J shed 4 bases, and the junction held 5 bases outside the gene matches. The CDR3 reads CASSLGAGGEYEQYF. CDR3 in DNA: TGCGCCAGCAGCTTGGGAGCGGGAGGAGAGTACGAGCAGTACTTC.

The V call is TRBV5-4, the J call TRBJ1-2; TRBD1 is a possible D gene (6 bases). This CDR3 comprises 13 residues. V shed 3 bases and J shed 12 bases, with 18 bases lying between them. In germline, CDR1 is SGHNT, CDR2 YYREEE (reference sequence). CDR3 loop: CASSSTNGGRNTF. The CDR3 DNA reads TGTGCCAGCAGCTCAACGAACGGGGGGCGGAACACCTTC.

The V call is TRBV10-1, the J call TRBJ2-7; D unresolved. The V gene lost 0 bases and the J gene lost 0 bases, with 9 bases spanning the gap. Germline loops: CDR1 WNHNN, CDR2 SYGVQD (reference sequence). This CDR3 region has 15 residues. CDR3 coding DNA: TGCGCCAGCAGTGAGTCGAACTGGAACTCCTACGAGCAGTACTTC. This sequence encodes CASSESNWNSYEQYF.

With respect to this clone: Other nucleotide sequences in the sample specify the same CDR3. The chain combines TRBV19 with TRBJ2-5; D not resolved. Germline CDR1 is LNHDA and CDR2 is SQIVND (reference sequence). The V gene lost 3 bases and the J gene lost 1 base, with 9 bases spanning the gap. The CDR3 covers 14 residues. The CDR3 DNA reads as TGTGCCAGTAGTATGACGGGTCCCCAAGAGACCCAGTACTTC. This codes for CASSMTGPQETQYF. The variable domain in full, with the rest retrieved from reference TRBV19 and TRBJ2-5, is DGGITQSPKYLFRKEGQNVTLSCEQNLNHDAMYWYRQDPGQGLRLIYYSQIVNDFQKGDIAEGYSVSREKKESFPLTVTSAQKNPTAFYLCASSMTGPQETQYFGPGTRLLVL.

The V call is TRBV2, the J call TRBJ2-3; TRBD2 matches at 13 bases. CDR3 size: 17 residues. Germline V gene lookup returns CDR1 SNHLY and CDR2 FYNNEI. The V gene end was trimmed by 2 bases and the J gene end by 8 bases; junction bases not matched to a gene: 10. This chain's CDR3 is CASSEILAGGSLGTQYF. In DNA form, the CDR3 reads TGTGCCAGCAGTGAAATACTAGCGGGGGGGAGTTTGGGTACGCAGTATTTT.

V and J are TRBV7-6 and TRBJ2-5; 10 bases map to TRBD1. Trimming removed 5 bases from V and 5 bases from J; junction bases left unmatched: 17. CDR3 length: 18 residues. Germline CDR1 and CDR2: SGHVS and FNYEAQ. The CDR3 region has the DNA TGTGCCAGCAGCCTCGCGCGGGGAGACAGGGGGCTTTATGAGACCCAGTACTTC. It encodes CASSLARGDRGLYETQYF.